This T cell receptor beta chain was recorded in a study of glioma-infiltrating T cells. TCR alpha and beta CDR3 regions were amplified from RNA using iRepertoire nested multiplex PCR. Each CDR3 protein is one row after TCRdb ran MiXCR on the multiplex PCR reads. This sample yields a few hundred thousand distinct CDR3 sequences, of which 35% to 45% are seen a single time; around 12% belongs to the top ten. A remark on this clonotype: Antigen specificity is unknown. One junction end disagrees with the germline gene, perhaps due to a read error.

The study, taken as a whole, reports: A blood CDR3 motif signature was depleted in highly divergent patients. Tissue-blood divergence was below expectation in non-neoplastic patients, above in gliomas.

CDR3 size: 14 residues. Per the germline V gene, CDR1 is MGHRA and CDR2 is YSYEKL. The sequencing sample was made of glioma tissue, nonneoplastic brain tissue, or PBMCs (not recorded which). This sequence joins TRBV4-1 and TRBJ1-2; D is unresolved. This sequence was found in a human donor with low-grade glioma or glioblastoma, undergoing nonglioma brain surgery, or in good health (not recorded which). CDR3 residues: CAGSQNRVNYGYTF. The CDR3 coding sequence is TGCGCCGGCAGCCAAAACCGGGTTAACTATGGCTACACCTTC.